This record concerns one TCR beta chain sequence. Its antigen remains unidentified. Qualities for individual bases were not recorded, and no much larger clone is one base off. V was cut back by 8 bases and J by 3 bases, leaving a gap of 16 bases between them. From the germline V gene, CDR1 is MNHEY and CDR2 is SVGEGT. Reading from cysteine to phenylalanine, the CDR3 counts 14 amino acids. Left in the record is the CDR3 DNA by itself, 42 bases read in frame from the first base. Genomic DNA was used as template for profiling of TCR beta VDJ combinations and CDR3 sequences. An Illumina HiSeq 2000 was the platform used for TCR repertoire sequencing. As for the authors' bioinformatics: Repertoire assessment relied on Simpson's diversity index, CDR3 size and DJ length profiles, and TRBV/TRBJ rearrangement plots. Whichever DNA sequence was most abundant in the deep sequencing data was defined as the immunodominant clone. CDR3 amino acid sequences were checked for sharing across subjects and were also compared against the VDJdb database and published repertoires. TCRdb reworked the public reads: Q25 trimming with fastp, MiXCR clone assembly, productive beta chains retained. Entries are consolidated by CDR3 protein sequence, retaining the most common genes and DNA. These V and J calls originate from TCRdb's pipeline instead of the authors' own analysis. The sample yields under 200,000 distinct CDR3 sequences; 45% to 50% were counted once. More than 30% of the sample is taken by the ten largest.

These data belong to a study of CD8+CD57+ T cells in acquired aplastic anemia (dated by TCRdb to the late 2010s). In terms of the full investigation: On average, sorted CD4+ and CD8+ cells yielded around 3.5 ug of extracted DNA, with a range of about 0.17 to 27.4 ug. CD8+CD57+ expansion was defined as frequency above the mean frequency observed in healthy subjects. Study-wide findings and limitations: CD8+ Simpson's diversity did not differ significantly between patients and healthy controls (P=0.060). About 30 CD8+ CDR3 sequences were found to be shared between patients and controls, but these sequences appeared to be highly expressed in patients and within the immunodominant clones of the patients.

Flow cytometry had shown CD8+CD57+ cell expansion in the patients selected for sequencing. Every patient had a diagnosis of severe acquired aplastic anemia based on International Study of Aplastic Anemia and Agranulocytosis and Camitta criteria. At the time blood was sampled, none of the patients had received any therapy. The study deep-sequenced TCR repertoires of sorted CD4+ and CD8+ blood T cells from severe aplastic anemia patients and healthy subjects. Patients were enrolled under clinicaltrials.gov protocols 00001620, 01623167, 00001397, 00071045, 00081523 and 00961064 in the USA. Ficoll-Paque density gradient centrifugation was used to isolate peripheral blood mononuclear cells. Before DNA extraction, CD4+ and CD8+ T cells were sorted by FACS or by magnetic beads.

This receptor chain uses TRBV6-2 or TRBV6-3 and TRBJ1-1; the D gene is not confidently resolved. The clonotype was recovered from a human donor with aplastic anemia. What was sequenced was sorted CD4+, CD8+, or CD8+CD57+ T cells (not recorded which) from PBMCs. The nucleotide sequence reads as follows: TGTGCCAGCTCACCTAGTACGGTGGACACTGAAGCTTTCTTT. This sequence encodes CASSPSTVDTEAFF.